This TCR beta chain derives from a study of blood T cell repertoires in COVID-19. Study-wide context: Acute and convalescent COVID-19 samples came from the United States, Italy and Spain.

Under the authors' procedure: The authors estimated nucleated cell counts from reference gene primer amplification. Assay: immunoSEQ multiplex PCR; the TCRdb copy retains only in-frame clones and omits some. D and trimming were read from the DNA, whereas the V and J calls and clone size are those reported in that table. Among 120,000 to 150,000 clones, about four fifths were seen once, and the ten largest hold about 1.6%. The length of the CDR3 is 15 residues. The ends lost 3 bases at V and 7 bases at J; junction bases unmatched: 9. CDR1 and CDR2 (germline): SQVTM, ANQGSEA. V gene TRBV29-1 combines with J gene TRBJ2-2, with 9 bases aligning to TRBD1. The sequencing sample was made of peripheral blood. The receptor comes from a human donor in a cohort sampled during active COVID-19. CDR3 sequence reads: CSVESTGQGYGELFF. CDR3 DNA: TGCAGCGTTGAGTCGACCGGACAGGGGTACGGGGAGCTGTTTTTT.